The subject of this entry is one T cell receptor beta chain. Source study methods: Reference gene primers were amplified, and this amplification served to estimate nucleated cell counts. The method was immunoSEQ multiplex PCR; TCRdb's version includes in-frame clones alone and lacks a portion of them. That table supplies the V and J calls and clone size; D and trimming were determined from the DNA. The repertoire holds some 420,000 clones, with around 91% as singletons. The data were obtained in a study of blood T cell repertoires in COVID-19. V was cut by 5 bases and J by 7 bases, with 11 bases left in between. The CDR3 loop spans 13 amino acids. CDR1 MGHRA and CDR2 YSYEKL come from the germline V gene.

The sequenced sample consisted of PBMCs or T cells enriched from blood (not recorded which). The genes are TRBV4-1 and TRBJ1-4, with D perhaps matching TRBD1 (5 bases). The receptor's source is a man aged 25 to 45 who had recovered from COVID-19. DNA for the CDR3: TGCGCCAGCAGCTTGACGGGGGTTGAAAAACTGTTTTTT. Translated: CASSLTGVEKLFF.